One sample yielded the 7 T cell receptor beta chains listed below, sequenced in a study of shared clonotypes between healthy human individuals. The repertoire was sequenced with immunoSEQ multiplex PCR; TCRdb's copy has only in-frame clones and lacks some. Seen here are hundreds of thousands of clones, 98% observed once, and the top ten hold roughly 0.29%. Positively selected for CCR7, the CD45RO-negative cells used as naive CD8 cells excluded terminally differentiated effector memory CD45RA+ cells. The specimen sequenced was naive CD8+ T cells sorted from blood. These receptors originate from a man younger than 40 in good health.

CDR3 nucleotides: TGTGCCAGCAGCTCCAGGAGCGAGGCGGGTCCTCAAACCTACGAGCAGTACTTC. Residues: CASSSRSEAGPQTYEQYF. The rearrangement uses TRBV11-2 and TRBJ2-7; D is possibly TRBD2 (5 bases). The V and J ends lost 4 bases and 2 bases respectively, with 24 bases between them. This CDR3 has 18 residues. Germline loops: CDR1 SGHAT, CDR2 FQNNGV.

This chain joins TRBV10-2 and TRBJ2-7; 9 bases map to TRBD2. CDR1 and CDR2 from the germline V gene are WSHSY and SAAADI. The V segment lost 6 bases and the J segment 6 bases; nucleotides outside the gene matches: 18. There are 17 residues in the CDR3. This CDR3 is CASRQGLASLNSGEQYF. As DNA, the CDR3 is TGCGCCAGCAGACAAGGACTAGCGTCCCTTAACTCGGGCGAGCAGTACTTC.

The chain employs TRBV27 and TRBJ2-7; the D gene is possibly TRBD2 (5 bases). The CDR3 is 15 amino acids. V was pared by 3 bases and J by 2 bases, with 14 bases between. Germline V gene sequence: CDR1 MNHEY, CDR2 SMNVEV (reference sequence). The chain's CDR3 is CASSLAWPRAYEQYF. CDR3 in DNA: TGTGCCAGCAGTTTGGCTTGGCCGAGGGCCTACGAGCAGTACTTC.

V and J are TRBV7-8 and TRBJ2-7; D remains ambiguous. This CDR3 has 17 residues. Germline V gene lookup returns CDR1 SGHVS and CDR2 FQNEAQ. Between the trimmed V and J ends, which lost 4 bases and 0 bases, there was a span of 19 bases. CDR3: CASSSPEGRASSYEQYF. CDR3 coding DNA: TGTGCCAGCAGCTCTCCAGAAGGAAGGGCGAGCTCCTACGAGCAGTACTTC.

The chain uses TRBV29-1 and TRBJ2-3; D not resolved. The ends were cut back, 4 bases at V and 2 bases at J, with 16 bases in the middle. Germline V gene data show CDR1 as SQVTM and CDR2 as ANQGSEA. The CDR3 extends over 15 amino acids. CDR3 sequence: CSVGTAGIATDTQYF. In nucleotides, the CDR3 is TGCAGCGTTGGTACGGCAGGCATTGCCACAGATACGCAGTATTTT.

This chain links TRBV29-1 with TRBJ2-2; perhaps D is TRBD1 or TRBD2 (5 bases each). Germline V lookup: CDR1 SQVTM, CDR2 ANQGSEA. The CDR3 is 13 residues long. Trimming pared 6 bases from V and 7 bases from J, leaving 15 bases between. The CDR3 here is CSVIRGENGELFF. The CDR3 DNA is TGCAGCGTGATTCGAGGGGAAAACGGGGAGCTGTTTTTT.

The CDR3 DNA follows: TGTGCCATCAGATCGACAGGGGTGCCAAACACTGAAGCTTTCTTT. Translation gives CAIRSTGVPNTEAFF. V and J are TRBV10-3 and TRBJ1-1; the match to TRBD1 covers 8 bases. Germline CDR1 reads ENHRY; CDR2 reads SYGVKD. V dropped 6 bases and J dropped 2; count of bases not matched to a gene: 8. The CDR3 spans 15 residues.